Listed here are 27 T cell receptor beta chains from one sample, sequenced in a study of blood T cell repertoires in COVID-19. Using immunoSEQ multiplex PCR, the repertoire was profiled, and TCRdb retains in-frame clones only, with some absent. The repertoire has 350,000 to 400,000 clones, 80% to 90% of them found once; the top ten carry about 7.6%. Input material: peripheral blood. The receptors derive from a woman between 55 and 75 years old with COVID-19, enrolled during active disease.

The chain has TRBV28 and TRBJ1-4; TRBD1 matches 7 bases. CDR3 length: 14 residues. Per the germline V gene, CDR1 is MDHEN and CDR2 is SYDVKM. V shed 4 bases, J shed 8 bases, and the junction held 7 bases outside the gene matches. In nucleotides, the CDR3 is TGTGCCAGCAGTTCCGGGACAGTGAAGGAAAAACTGTTTTTT. Translated, it gives CASSSGTVKEKLFF.

The V and J genes are TRBV19 and TRBJ1-1, with 9 positions matching TRBD1. CDR3 length equals 15 residues. CDR1 is LNHDA, CDR2 SQIVND, per germline (reference sequence). With 9 bases clipped from V and 0 bases from J, the junction kept 8 bases outside the gene matches. For the CDR3, the DNA is TGTGCCAGCCGGGACAGGGAGGGGATGAACACTGAAGCTTTCTTT. Translated, it gives CASRDREGMNTEAFF.

This chain connects TRBV18 to TRBJ1-2; D perhaps matches TRBD1 (5 bases). The CDR3 loop spans 14 amino acids. Trimming cost V 4 bases and J 4 bases, with 13 bases left between them. Germline CDR1 is KGHSH and CDR2 is LQKENI. CDR3 DNA sequence: TGTGCCAGCTCACGCGGAGGGCAGGGCTATGGCTACACCTTC. Amino acid sequence: CASSRGGQGYGYTF. The full variable domain, its missing parts supplied by reference TRBV18 and TRBJ1-2, is NAGVMQNPRHLVRRRGQEARLRCSPMKGHSHVYWYRQLPEEGLKFMVYLQKENIIDESGMPKERFSAEFPKEGPSILRIQQVVRGDSAAYFCASSRGGQGYGYTFGSGTRLTVV.

The chain carries TRBV30 and TRBJ2-7, with 8 bases aligning to TRBD1. This CDR3 is built from 15 residues. The germline V gene encodes CDR1 GTSNPN and CDR2 SVGIG (reference sequence). Unmatched junction bases numbered 5, after V lost 0 bases and J lost 1 base. The CDR3 bases are TGTGCCTGGAGTGTCGGACAGGGAGTTTCCTACGAGCAGTACTTC. This sequence encodes CAWSVGQGVSYEQYF.

This clone was seen just once. The chain uses TRBV5-1 and TRBJ1-4; D is unresolved. V was cut by 0 bases and J by 0 bases, with 9 bases left in between. CDR1 is SGHRS and CDR2 is YFSETQ in the germline V gene. CDR3 size: 16 residues. This CDR3 is CASSLESRATNEKLFF. The CDR3 DNA reads as TGCGCCAGCAGCTTGGAAAGCCGGGCAACTAATGAAAAACTGTTTTTT.

The chain uses TRBV18 and TRBJ2-2, with D possibly TRBD1 on 6 matching bases. Trimming removed 2 bases from V and 0 bases from J, with 10 bases in between. The CDR3 loop spans 16 amino acids. The V gene's germline CDR1 is KGHSH and CDR2 LQKENI. As DNA, the CDR3 is TGTGCCAGCTCACCATCAAGACAGGCGAACACCGGGGAGCTGTTTTTT. Protein product: CASSPSRQANTGELFF.

This chain uses TRBV11-3 with TRBJ2-2; TRBD1 is a possible D gene (5 bases). Germline values: CDR1 SGHNT, CDR2 YENEEA. The CDR3 loop spans 14 amino acids. The V end lost 2 bases, the J end lost 4 bases, and 8 bases lay between the germline ends. CDR3 DNA: TGTGCCAGCAGCTTACTACAGGCCACCGGGGAGCTGTTTTTT. It is translated as CASSLLQATGELFF.

The chain joins TRBV10-1 to TRBJ2-7, with 10 bases matching TRBD1. The CDR3 has 13 amino acids. Germline CDR1 and CDR2: WNHNN and SYGVQD (reference sequence). Trimming at V came to 8 bases and at J to 5 bases, leaving 6 bases not matched to a gene. CDR3 sequence reads: CASSSGQGDEQYF. DNA for the CDR3: TGCGCCAGCTCCTCCGGACAGGGGGACGAGCAGTACTTC.

V and J are TRBV9 and TRBJ1-1; TRBD1 matches 8 bases. CDR3 length: 16 amino acids. Germline CDR1 and CDR2: SGDLS and YYNGEE. V dropped 3 bases and J dropped 5; count of bases not matched to a gene: 12. The CDR3 spells CASSGGGTGGETEAFF. CDR3 nucleotides: TGTGCCAGCAGCGGAGGCGGGACAGGTGGGGAGACTGAAGCTTTCTTT.

The rearrangement links TRBV6-5 to TRBJ1-2, with D hard to call. Germline assignment: CDR1 MNHEY and CDR2 SVGAGI. Trimming left V 7 bases short and J 8 bases short, with 20 bases between. The CDR3 consists of 14 residues. The CDR3 nucleotides read TGTGCCAGCACCGGAACAAGCGTCGGAGGGGGCTACACCTTC. Amino acids: CASTGTSVGGGYTF.

The rearrangement links TRBV10-3 to TRBJ1-5; weak D call: TRBD1 (5 bases). The V end lost 10 bases, the J end lost 6 bases, and 16 bases lay between the germline ends. Germline V gene sequence: CDR1 ENHRY, CDR2 SYGVKD. The CDR3 consists of 13 residues. The CDR3 sequence: CATTEDYRQPQHF. Here the CDR3 DNA reads TGTGCCACGACAGAGGACTACCGTCAGCCCCAGCATTTT.

As regards this clone: An end of the junction differs from the germline gene, which may be a read error. The gene calls are TRBV6-4 and TRBJ1-2; TRBD1 aligns across 8 bases. Germline loops: CDR1 MRHNA, CDR2 SNTAGT. This CDR3 region has 13 residues. The CDR3 here is CASSDSGQGEGNF. CDR3 DNA: TGTGCCAGCAGTGACTCCGGACAGGGAGAAGGAAACTTC.

This clone has only one observation. V is TRBV27 and J is TRBJ1-1; no firm D call. In germline, CDR1 is MNHEY, CDR2 SMNVEV (reference sequence). Trimming left V 5 bases short and J 4 bases short, with 14 bases between. This CDR3 contains 14 residues. Here the CDR3 DNA reads TGTGCCAGCAGTCTAGTGGGCGGGATCACTGAAGCTTTCTTT. It specifies CASSLVGGITEAFF.

The chain joins TRBV7-9 to TRBJ2-7; 7 bases line up with TRBD1. Germline lookup yields CDR1 SEHNR and CDR2 FQNEAQ (reference sequence). V dropped 4 bases and J dropped 12; count of bases not matched to a gene: 6. The length of the CDR3 is 11 residues. CDR3 in amino acids: CASSSQGQMYF. The CDR3 nucleotides read TGTGCCAGCAGCTCCCAGGGACAGATGTACTTC.

The V call is TRBV19, the J call TRBJ2-1; tentatively, D is TRBD1 (5 bases). The CDR3 consists of 13 residues. V lost 5 bases and J lost 6, with 11 bases in between. Per germline, CDR1 LNHDA and CDR2 SQIVND (reference sequence). The CDR3 reads CASSPDNGNEQFF. CDR3 DNA: TGTGCCAGTAGTCCGGACAACGGCAATGAGCAGTTCTTC.

The gene calls are TRBV5-6 and TRBJ1-5, with a possible D match to TRBD1 (5 bases). Germline CDR1 is SGHDT and CDR2 is YYEEEE. The CDR3 extends over 14 amino acids. V was clipped by 2 bases and J by 6 bases, with 12 bases between them. The CDR3 DNA is TGTGCCAGCAGCTTTGCAGGGTGGGGTCAGCCCCAGCATTTT. Translating it yields CASSFAGWGQPQHF.

The table lists this clone with a count of one. The chain links TRBV6-6 to TRBJ1-1, with TRBD1 matching 9 bases. With V trimmed by 5 bases and J by 1 base, 5 bases remained unmatched. The CDR3 runs to 15 residues. The germline V gene has CDR1 MNHNY and CDR2 SVGAGI (reference sequence). The CDR3 nucleotides are TGTGCCAGCAGTCCCGGACAGGGGACGAACACTGAAGCTTTCTTT. Translated: CASSPGQGTNTEAFF.

The chain uses TRBV5-1 and TRBJ2-1; 13 bases fit TRBD2. With V trimmed by 2 bases and J by 5 bases, 16 bases remained unmatched. Germline V gene data show CDR1 as SGHRS and CDR2 as YFSETQ. This CDR3 contains 20 residues. The CDR3 spells CASSLDQLLPGLAGNNEQFF. CDR3 nucleotides: TGCGCCAGCAGCTTAGACCAACTTCTTCCGGGACTAGCGGGGAACAATGAGCAGTTCTTC.

This clone is a singleton in its sample. The rearrangement links TRBV2 to TRBJ2-3; no definite D call. Trimming removed 1 base at V and 0 bases at J, with 8 bases between. Germline lookup yields CDR1 SNHLY and CDR2 FYNNEI. This CDR3 is built from 15 residues. CDR3 nucleotides: TGTGCCAGCAGTGAAGGTCGACACAGCACAGATACGCAGTATTTT. Translating it yields CASSEGRHSTDTQYF.

The chain is built from TRBV7-2 and TRBJ2-1; D is perhaps TRBD1 (5 bases). Germline values: CDR1 SGHTA, CDR2 FQGNSA. V was cut by 6 bases and J by 7 bases, with 13 bases left in between. This CDR3 region has 13 residues. The CDR3 sequence: CASRQVSGNEQFF. The CDR3 DNA reads as TGTGCCAGCAGACAGGTTTCAGGGAATGAGCAGTTCTTC.

This clone has a single count. Other DNA sequences in the sample encode the same CDR3. CDR3 DNA: TGTGCCAGCAGCGTAGGAGGAACCGGGGAGCTGTTTTTT. It codes for CASSVGGTGELFF. V is TRBV9 and J is TRBJ2-2, with unresolved D. The V gene lost 0 bases and the J gene lost 5 bases, with 5 bases spanning the gap. There are 13 residues in the CDR3. Germline loops: CDR1 SGDLS, CDR2 YYNGEE.

The rearrangement uses TRBV7-2 and TRBJ1-1, with 10 bases aligning to TRBD1. V dropped 4 bases and J dropped 1; count of bases not matched to a gene: 12. Germline-derived CDR1 and CDR2 are SGHTA and FQGNSA. The CDR3 loop spans 18 amino acids. In DNA form, the CDR3 reads TGTGCCAGCAGCTCGACCTGGCGACAGGGGGCGGCGAACACTGAAGCTTTCTTT. Translating gives CASSSTWRQGAANTEAFF.

The chain joins TRBV12-3 or TRBV12-4 to TRBJ1-1; D may be TRBD1 (5 bases). The CDR3 is made up of 13 amino acids. The germline V and J ends were trimmed by 6 bases and 6 bases, with 14 bases remaining between them. CDR3 protein: CASSAGGYAEAFF. CDR3 coding DNA: TGTGCCAGCAGCGCGGGGGGGTACGCTGAAGCTTTCTTT.

The rearrangement joins TRBV7-9 to TRBJ2-1, with D possibly matching TRBD2 (5 bases). Germline V CDR1 and CDR2: SEHNR, FQNEAQ (reference sequence). Trimming took off 5 bases at V and 5 bases at J, with 19 bases between the two ends. The CDR3 is 16 amino acids. DNA for the CDR3: TGTGCCAGCAGCCGCGCCCCCGGGGTGGCTCACAATGAGCAGTTCTTC. Its translation is CASSRAPGVAHNEQFF.

This chain links TRBV6-5 with TRBJ1-2; no clear D. Deletions cut 6 bases from V and 7 bases from J, with 18 bases between. The CDR3 totals 14 residues. From germline, CDR1 is MNHEY and CDR2 SVGAGI. The CDR3: CASRGGRFTSGYTF. The CDR3 DNA follows: TGTGCCAGCAGGGGAGGGCGATTTACTTCTGGCTACACCTTC.

The V and J genes are TRBV5-1 and TRBJ1-4; TRBD1 agrees at 11 bases. V shed 2 bases and J 8 bases; nucleotides not matched to a gene: 8. The CDR3 loop spans 16 amino acids. The V gene's germline CDR1 is SGHRS and CDR2 YFSETQ. In nucleotides, the CDR3 is TGCGCCAGCAGCTTCGGACAGGGGGCGCGTCGAGAAAAACTGTTTTTT. This codes for CASSFGQGARREKLFF.

This clone is a singleton in its sample. The genes are TRBV13 and TRBJ1-6, with 7 bases matching TRBD1. The CDR3 length is 15 residues. Unmatched junction bases numbered 9, after V lost 6 bases and J lost 7 bases. Per the germline V gene, CDR1 is PRHDT and CDR2 is FYEKMQ (reference sequence). The CDR3 nucleotides are TGTGCCAGCAGTTCATCTGGGACAGCGAATTCACCCCTCCACTTT. It yields the protein CASSSSGTANSPLHF. The whole variable domain, filled in from reference TRBV13 and TRBJ1-6, reads AAGVIQSPRHLIKEKRETATLKCYPIPRHDTVYWYQQGPGQDPQFLISFYEKMQSDKGSIPDRFSAQQFSDYHSELNMSSLELGDSALYFCASSSSGTANSPLHFGNGTRLTVT.